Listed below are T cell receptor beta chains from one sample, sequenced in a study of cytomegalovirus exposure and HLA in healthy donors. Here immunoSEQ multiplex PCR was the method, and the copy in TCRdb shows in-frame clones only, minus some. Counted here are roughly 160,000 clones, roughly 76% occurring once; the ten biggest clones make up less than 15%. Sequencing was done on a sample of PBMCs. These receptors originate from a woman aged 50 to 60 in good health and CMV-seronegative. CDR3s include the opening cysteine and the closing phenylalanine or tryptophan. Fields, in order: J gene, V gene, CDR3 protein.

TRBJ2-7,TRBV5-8,CASSSDRNYEQYF
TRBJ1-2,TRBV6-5,CAVRTTGVYGYTF
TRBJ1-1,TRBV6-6,CASSTRGRSMNTEAFF
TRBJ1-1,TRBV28,CASSFQGANTEAFF
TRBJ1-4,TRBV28,CASSKGGARSNEKLFF
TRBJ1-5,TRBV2,CASNTGGGPQPQHF
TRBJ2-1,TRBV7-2,CASSGGSRAYNEQFF
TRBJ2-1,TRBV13,CASSEGGGWYNEQFF
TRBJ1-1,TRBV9,CASSGAGGRTEAFF
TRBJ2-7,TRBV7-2,CASSLGGTSGIYEQYF
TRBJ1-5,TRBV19,CASSMDRDINQPQHF
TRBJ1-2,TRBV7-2,CASSLEGSESRGYTF
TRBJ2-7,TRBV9,CASSVISGGYYEQYF
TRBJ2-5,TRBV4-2,CASSPGQGEETQYF
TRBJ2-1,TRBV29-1,CSVRSSGGGNEQFF
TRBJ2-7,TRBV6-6,CASSYSGGHEQYF
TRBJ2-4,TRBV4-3,CASGLFGLAENIQYF
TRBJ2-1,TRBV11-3,CASSRSHGGNEQFF
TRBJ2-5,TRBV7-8,CASSLVGQQETQYF